Given below is one T cell receptor (beta chain) in context. Its antigen is currently not known. No base-level quality is on record; no much larger clone is a single base apart. The sample is drawn from a study of cytomegalovirus exposure and HLA in healthy donors (dated by TCRdb to about 2017). In terms of the full investigation: According to an earlier analysis of 550 to 750 of the donors, 150 million to 200 million T cells yielded 117 million unique TCR beta sequences and around 300 Gb of sequence data. To predict cytomegalovirus infection status, the study combined high-throughput TCR immunosequencing, statistical association of individual TCRs with disease status, and machine learning. Every repertoire in the discovery cohort had been generated on one and the same sequencing platform. Class I and class II HLA loci were covered by the typing at four-digit resolution. Of the 300 to 500 genotyped donors, approximately 80% were placed in the genetic ancestry cluster associated with self-reported Caucasian donors. A later genetic analysis used genome-wide SNP genotypes for about 60% of the roughly 670 donors, treating that subset as a discovery cohort. Using immunosequencing, the study profiled T cell repertoires from around 680 subjects and related those repertoires to cytomegalovirus serostatus. Rather than using new phenotypic data, the later analysis identified candidate immune exposures from TCR beta sequences and from how often those sequences occurred across donors. Several DR-DQ haplotypes were treated as single units for association and clustering because of strong linkage in the cohort. Across about 380 genotyped donors of the cohort, an average of approximately 240,000 unique TCR beta nucleotide sequences per donor were sequenced, and 15% to 20% of those sequences were non-productive. Typing coverage varied by locus: about 629-630 donors for A, B, C, DRB1 and DQB1; 500 to 550 for DQA1; over 600 for DPA1; 450 to 480 for DPB1. Donor age, sex, ethnicity and CMV serostatus were collected together with the repertoire data. An earlier analysis of around 580 of the donors used high-throughput TCR beta sequencing to judge whether each TCR beta V gene segment behaved as functional or pseudogenic. The study aimed to test whether cataloging public T cell receptors could reveal signatures of past pathogen exposure. A separate validation cohort of over 95 different subjects was used in addition to the roughly 670-subject first cohort. A later analysis re-analyzed previously published TCR beta repertoires from approximately 700 donors and added high-resolution HLA genotyping to study TCR occurrence patterns. An early release covering roughly 600 HLA-typed donors comprised 300 to 350 gigabases of sequencing data and tens of millions of unique TCR sequences.

The cohort comprised 666 healthy bone marrow donors. All cohort members were sampled while nominally healthy, although unrecorded immune exposures were likely present. The donor tested CMV seronegative, placing the donor among the 300 to 450 seronegative members of the cohort. A peripheral blood sample was collected from each donor, and TCR beta sequencing was performed on peripheral blood mononuclear cells. The Qiagen DNeasy Blood Extraction Kit was used to extract genomic DNA from the blood cell samples. The germline ends are 13 bases apart after V is trimmed by 4 bases and J by 2 bases. The CDR3 runs 14 amino acids, cysteine and phenylalanine included. The retained sequence is limited to the CDR3, 42 bases, with the frame set at the first base. The germline V gene sets CDR1 to SGDLS and CDR2 to YYNGEE. What the work shows at the level of the full study, not this receptor alone: The study listed approximately 160 TCR beta chains as associated with cytomegalovirus. In a later analysis, most CMV-associated TCR beta chains were found to appear HLA-restricted, with HLA associations seemingly driven largely by CMV exposure. A later genetic analysis reported fewer N-insertions in productive TCRs among donors in an Asian-associated ancestry cluster than the approximately 700-donor mean. A later analysis associated about 17,000 TCR beta sequences with specific HLA alleles at a false discovery rate of 0.05. In a later analysis, TCR association rates were found to vary across HLA loci, with the most associated TCRs seen for DRB1 alleles and the fewest for HLA-C alleles. In an earlier analysis of some 550 of the donors, most TCR beta V segments were observed in productive rearrangements about 87% or about 30% of the time, broadly matching IMGT annotations. Cytomegalovirus status was reported to be diagnosed by the classifier with high specificity and sensitivity in both the original and validation cohorts. A few of the identified cytomegalovirus-associated TCR beta chains were confirmed in vitro to be specific for cytomegalovirus antigens. A further reported finding was that TCR beta sequences accurately predicted the HLA-A and HLA-B alleles for most subjects in the first cohort. Correlated functional status among segregating V segments might be attributable to linkage disequilibrium, but an unknown experimental factor could not be ruled out. A later genetic analysis associated a missense DCLRE1C variant with V-gene and J-gene trimming of TCR beta chains, and an independent cohort replicated the association. When HLA alleles, especially DR and DQ, strongly co-occurred, TCR associations were difficult to assign to individual alleles. Presence/absence analyses assumed roughly uniform sequencing depth across donors, an assumption that may not hold. This cohort had only TCR beta chains sequenced, and the lack of alpha or paired-chain data limited which features could be detected. A group of highly shared sequence variants was considered likely to be a technical artifact of the sequencing pipeline. Around 16 rarely observed V segments, including chromosome 9 orphons, were excluded from the earlier analysis of some 590 of the donors because counts were too low. Because HLA typing was unavailable for some donors at each locus, only the typed subset was used in association tests. While some public TCRs were present in many individuals, most TCR sequences turned up only very rarely across donors. Some IMGT-functional V segments, including TRBV6-2 and TRBV6-3, could not be told apart with the 87-base-pair reads, so those segments were excluded. In a later analysis, HLA-associated TCR beta chains were found to be more clonally expanded and to have lower generation probabilities than equally common non-associated chains. The authors suggested that the approach could potentially be extended to other disease states and immunological phenotypes. A later analysis reported that several top co-occurrence clusters appeared linked to parvovirus B19, influenza, CMV and Epstein-Barr virus. CMV serostatus was the only immune exposure information available for the cohort.

The library was built by means of the immunoSEQ multiplex PCR assay. For the multiplex PCR, a mixture combining 60 forward primers for TCR Vbeta segments and 13 reverse primers for TCR Jbeta segments was used. A multiplex PCR assay on genomic DNA amplified the CDR3 region of rearranged TCR beta genes. The Illumina HiSeq System was used to sequence the amplified TCR beta libraries as 87-base-pair reads. For the original study's pipeline: A later analysis tallied around 87 million unique TCR beta chains across the 666 repertoires, and about 10 million of those chains were shared by two or more donors. To remove PCR and sequencing errors, raw reads were error-corrected and collapsed into unique sequences using a nearest-neighbor algorithm that merged closely related sequences. To assign V, D and J gene segments, CDR3 sequences were aligned to IMGT reference sequences. For a sequence to be retained, at least a six-nucleotide match to both a V gene segment and a J gene segment was required. Rearrangements were classified as productive when the CDR3 lacked stop codons and remained in frame with V and J, and all other rearrangements were classified as non-productive. Following IMGT convention, CDR3 was defined as the stretch from the second conserved V-encoded cysteine to the conserved J-encoded phenylalanine. Sequences without an unambiguous match to a single V gene segment were excluded from the earlier analysis of 450 to 650 of the donors. In an earlier analysis of 587 of the donors, V segments were called functional above 56.7% productive rearrangements and were called segregating when the between-donor standard deviation exceeded 5%. A statistical classification framework was developed to diagnose cytomegalovirus status using the catalog of TCR beta chain sequences. V and J gene assignment, in a later analysis, came from comparing TCR nucleotide sequences with IMGT/GENE-DB human TR gene sequences. The TCRdist pipeline was used in a later analysis to assign CDR3 sequences and most-parsimonious VDJ recombination scenarios. In a later analysis, each TCR beta chain was defined by its CDR3 amino acid sequence together with its V-gene family, and reads without a unique V-gene family were excluded. To address suspected cross-contamination and a sequencing artifact, a later analysis removed 550 to 750 highly shared, low-generation-probability nucleotide sequences. A later analysis calculated a clonal expansion index for each public chain from normalized within-repertoire ranks of inferred template counts. A later analysis computed generation probabilities with a VDJ recombination model fitted to out-of-frame rearrangements, and checked the results against IGoR. A later analysis scored TCR-TCR, TCR-HLA and TCR-CMV co-occurrence with hypergeometric tests, applying a repertoire-size bias correction to TCR pairs. A later analysis estimated false discovery rates by permuting HLA or CMV assignments 20 times. In a later analysis, co-occurring TCRs were grouped with DBSCAN, and TCRdist sequence similarity was added when clustering was performed within HLA-allele-positive subsets. Co-occurrence clustering excluded repertoires with fewer than 30,000 or more than 120,000 public chains, plus five with anomalous nucleotide sharing. TCRdb took over this immuneACCESS table, retaining in-frame rearrangements with V and J assigned. Such tables are incomplete; in checked studies, under half of the missing clones stem from an unresolved V gene, and the remainder is unexplained. V, J and clone size reflect that table, while D and trimming were determined from the DNA. For this sample the table gives under 90,000 clones, of which roughly 80% were detected only once. Under 2.5% of the sample comes from the top ten.

The rearrangement combines TRBV9 with TRBJ2-7, with a tentative D gene TRBD1 over 6 matching bases. The sample consisted of PBMCs. The sequence derives from a man aged 35-49 years in good health and CMV-seronegative. The CDR3 region reads CASSTTGPPYEQYF. DNA sequence: TGTGCCAGCAGCACGACAGGTCCCCCCTACGAGCAGTACTTC.